The following is a T cell receptor (beta chain) sequence with its context. Its antigen remains unidentified. The CDR3 has 21 amino acids. The germline V and J ends were trimmed by 5 bases and 2 bases, with 32 bases remaining between them. Germline-derived CDR1 and CDR2 are MNHEY and SVGEGT. TCRdb's table, derived via immunoSEQ multiplex PCR, lists solely in-frame clones and lacks some. The table records a few hundred thousand clones, about nine tenths of them present only once. These data belong to a study of Ad26.COV2.S vaccination and SARS-CoV-2 variants. Across the study: Intramuscularly, Ad26.COV2.S was given either once or twice, 56 days apart. Study conclusions and caveats: Relative to placebo recipients, vaccine recipients exhibited elevated spike-specific TCR breadth. There was a possibility that the TCR breadth and depth analyses underestimated total T cell responses.

Treatment indicated: about 20 received Ad26.COV2.S at low or high dose, single or two shots; about 5 received placebo; per-sample allocation not given. Each sample was drawn 63 days after the first injection (of vaccine or placebo). The clonotype originates from a person between 18 and 65 years old who received the Ad26.COV2.S COVID-19 vaccine or a placebo. The V gene is TRBV6-2 or TRBV6-3, the J gene TRBJ2-3; D tentatively fits TRBD1 or TRBD2 (5 bases each). Sequenced here: peripheral blood, sampled in a trial of Ad26.COV2.S vaccine versus placebo. CDR3 protein: CASSQPGDRDPTPPDTDTQYF. The CDR3 nucleotides are TGTGCCAGCAGTCAGCCCGGCGACCGGGACCCGACCCCACCCGACACAGATACGCAGTATTTT.